The rows below give T cell receptor beta chains drawn from one sample of a study of blood T cell repertoires in COVID-19. TCRdb keeps only in-frame clones here, not all; method: immunoSEQ multiplex PCR. Found here are about 200,000 clones, about 80% of them singletons; the top ten hold 6% to 8%. Sequencing was performed on PBMCs or T cells enriched from blood (not recorded which). These receptor sequences come from a middle-aged man who had recovered from COVID-19. CDR3s include the opening cysteine and the closing phenylalanine or tryptophan. The D gene is left open where the match is weak. Clone size is not always given. Where it is, it says once, few, many or a class for expanded clones.

abundance | d_gene | len | j_gene | v_gene | CDR3nt | CDR3aa
. | . | 13 | TRBJ2-5 | TRBV10-3 | TGTGCCATCAGTAAGCGGACCCAAGAGACCCAGTACTTC | CAISKRTQETQYF
few | . | 13 | TRBJ2-1 | TRBV18 | TGTGCCAGCTCACTGCGACCGGACAGTATGGAGTTCTTC | CASSLRPDSMEFF
few | . | 14 | TRBJ1-2 | TRBV4-1 | TGCGCCAGCAGCCAAGTGGGGGGGGTATCCGGCTACACCTTC | CASSQVGGVSGYTF
. | TRBD2 | 17 | TRBJ2-1 | TRBV9 | TGTGCCAGCAGCATTGGGACTAGCGGGGGAGGATGGAATGAGCAGTTCTTC | CASSIGTSGGGWNEQFF
. | . | 15 | TRBJ1-4 | TRBV5-4 | TGTGCCAGCAGTTCCCCGACACAACCTAATGAAAAACTGTTTTTT | CASSSPTQPNEKLFF
once | TRBD1 | 13 | TRBJ1-1 | TRBV30 | TGTGCCTGGGGTCTACAGGGGGTTCCTGAAGCTTTCTTT | CAWGLQGVPEAFF
. | . | 13 | TRBJ1-1 | TRBV7-2 | TGTGCCAGCAGCACCCGCGGAGGGTCAGAAGCTTTCTTT | CASSTRGGSEAFF
. | . | 17 | TRBJ1-5 | TRBV19 | TGTGCCAGTAGTATAGATCGCCGGGGGGCGGGCAATCAGCCCCAGCATTTT | CASSIDRRGAGNQPQHF
once | . | 15 | TRBJ1-2 | TRBV5-8 | TGTGCCAGCAGCTTGGGGGTCAGGGTGGGCTATGGCTACACCTTC | CASSLGVRVGYGYTF
. | . | 16 | TRBJ2-1 | TRBV9 | TGTGCCAGCAGCGTAGGTTCTAGCCGGCGGTATAATGAGCAGTTCTTC | CASSVGSSRRYNEQFF
. | . | 11 | TRBJ2-1 | TRBV2 | TGTGCCAGGACAGGCCTCAATGAGCAGTTCTTC | CARTGLNEQFF
. | . | 12 | TRBJ1-1 | TRBV28 | TGTGCCAGCAGTTTACTATACACTGAAGCTTTCTTT | CASSLLYTEAFF
. | . | 15 | TRBJ1-2 | TRBV9 | TGTGCCAGCAGCGTAGACCAGGGCCTGAACTATGGCTACACCTTC | CASSVDQGLNYGYTF
once | . | 15 | TRBJ1-5 | TRBV30 | TGTGCCTGGAGTGTACCCGGAGACAGAAATCAGCCCCAGCATTTT | CAWSVPGDRNQPQHF
. | . | 14 | TRBJ1-3 | TRBV6-5 | TGTGCCAGCAGTAATTCAGGGACTGGAAACACCATATATTTT | CASSNSGTGNTIYF
. | TRBD1 | 15 | TRBJ1-2 | TRBV5-4 | TGTGCCAGCAGCTTGGCCGGGGGACAGAACTATGGTTACACCTTC | CASSLAGGQNYGYTF
. | TRBD1 | 14 | TRBJ1-1 | TRBV10-3 | TGTGCCATCAGTGTTGGGGACAGGAACACTGAAGCTTTCTTT | CAISVGDRNTEAFF
. | TRBD1 | 16 | TRBJ1-6 | TRBV7-2 | TGTGCCAGCAGCTTAGGAGGACAGGGCGTTAATTCACCCCTCCACTTT | CASSLGGQGVNSPLHF
. | TRBD1 | 16 | TRBJ1-2 | TRBV9 | TGTGCCAGCAGCGCTCAGTTTGGGACAGGGAGCTATGGCTACACCTTC | CASSAQFGTGSYGYTF
. | . | 15 | TRBJ2-3 | TRBV6-1 | TGTGCCAGCAGTGAAGCCAGGGCGTCCACAGATACGCAGTATTTT | CASSEARASTDTQYF
. | TRBD1 | 15 | TRBJ2-1 | TRBV2 | TGTGCCAGCAGTGATAGGGACAGGGGTAACAATGAGCAGTTCTTC | CASSDRDRGNNEQFF
few | . | 14 | TRBJ1-2 | TRBV5-1 | TGCGCCAGCAGCTTGGGGAGCCGGGGGTATGGCTACACCTTC | CASSLGSRGYGYTF
once | TRBD1 | 14 | TRBJ1-2 | TRBV24-1 | TGTGCCACCAGCAAAGGACAGGGGAACTATGGCTACACCTTC | CATSKGQGNYGYTF
. | . | 12 | TRBJ1-1 | TRBV29-1 | TGCAGGGCCGGACAAGCGAACACTGAAGCTTTCTTT | CRAGQANTEAFF
. | TRBD1 | 18 | TRBJ2-3 | TRBV10-1 | TGCGCCAGCAGTGAGTCGACCGGCACAGGGGGTCGCACAGATACGCAGTATTTT | CASSESTGTGGRTDTQYF
. | . | 15 | TRBJ1-2 | TRBV5-4 | TGTGCCAGCAGCTTGGAAAAAGGGGCCTCCTATGGCTACACCTTC | CASSLEKGASYGYTF
. | . | 15 | TRBJ1-2 | TRBV4-1 | TGCGCCAGCAGCCCAACAGGGACGGTCAACTATGGCTACACCTTC | CASSPTGTVNYGYTF
. | . | 11 | TRBJ1-4 | TRBV2 | TGTGCCAGCGCGACTAATGAAAAACTGTTTTTT | CASATNEKLFF
once | . | 14 | TRBJ1-2 | TRBV28 | TGTGCCAGCAGTTTTTTAAACGGGAACTATGGCTACACCTTC | CASSFLNGNYGYTF
. | TRBD1 | 11 | TRBJ1-1 | TRBV29-1 | TGCAGCGTTTTAGGGACAGGCGAAGCTTTCTTT | CSVLGTGEAFF
. | . | 17 | TRBJ2-6 | TRBV13 | TGTGCCAGCAGAGGGAGCAAATCCAGCTCTGGGGCCAACGTCCTGACTTTC | CASRGSKSSSGANVLTF
. | . | 13 | TRBJ1-1 | TRBV28 | TGTGCCAGCAGTTTTTTCTCGAACACTGAAGCTTTCTTT | CASSFFSNTEAFF
. | TRBD2 | 15 | TRBJ2-1 | TRBV7-3 | TGTGCCAGCAGCTTGACTAGCGGGGGGGTTAATGAGCAGTTCTTC | CASSLTSGGVNEQFF
. | . | 15 | TRBJ1-6 | TRBV6-5 | TGTGCCAGCAGTTACGGAGACAGAAGTTTCTCACCCCTCCACTTT | CASSYGDRSFSPLHF
. | TRBD2 | 15 | TRBJ2-3 | TRBV20-1 | TGCAGTGCTAGTGTAATAGCGGGCGACACAGATACGCAGTATTTT | CSASVIAGDTDTQYF
. | TRBD2 | 17 | TRBJ2-4 | TRBV6-2/TRBV6-3 | TGTGCCAGCAGTGCCCGACACGGGGGGGCCGGCAAAAACATTCAGTACTTC | CASSARHGGAGKNIQYF
once | . | 15 | TRBJ2-1 | TRBV6-6 | TGTGCCAGCAGTTACTCCGGAGGAGGGGACAATGAGCAGTTCTTC | CASSYSGGGDNEQFF
once | . | 14 | TRBJ1-1 | TRBV5-4 | TGTGCCAGCAGCTCATCAACCGGGGTGGGAAAAGCTTTCTTT | CASSSSTGVGKAFF
. | . | 15 | TRBJ1-1 | TRBV28 | TGTGCCAGCAGTTTAGGTACACGGAGAATCATTGAAGCTTTCTTT | CASSLGTRRIIEAFF
. | TRBD1 | 14 | TRBJ1-2 | TRBV5-8 | TGTGCCAGCAGCTCTACAGGGGGCAACTATGGCTACACCTTC | CASSSTGGNYGYTF
. | TRBD2 | 15 | TRBJ2-7 | TRBV11-2 | TGTGCCAGCAGCTTAGAGTCCGGGACTAGCACCGAGCAGTACTTC | CASSLESGTSTEQYF
. | TRBD1 | 15 | TRBJ1-2 | TRBV30 | TGTGCCTGGACGAACACAGGGGGCGCGATGGGCGGCTACACCTTC | CAWTNTGGAMGGYTF
. | TRBD2 | 17 | TRBJ2-1 | TRBV4-2 | TGTGCCAGCAGCCAAGACCCCTCTAGCGGGGGGGCGGATGAGCAGTTCTTC | CASSQDPSSGGADEQFF
once | TRBD1 | 15 | TRBJ1-1 | TRBV15 | TGTGCCACCAGCAGAGATCAGGGGGCTGACACTGAAGCTTTCTTT | CATSRDQGADTEAFF
many | TRBD1 | 13 | TRBJ1-2 | TRBV4-2 | TGTGCCAGCAGTCGGCAGGGGGACTATGGCTACACCTTC | CASSRQGDYGYTF